The clone carrying this T cell receptor (beta chain) was found a few times. The data originate from a study of cytomegalovirus exposure and HLA in healthy donors. Primers: 60 Vbeta forward and 13 Jbeta reverse. TCRdb keeps only in-frame clones here, not all; method: immunoSEQ multiplex PCR. The sample yields more than 95,000 clones, about an eighth seen once. Per the germline V gene, CDR1 is KGHSH and CDR2 is LQKENI. The CDR3 length is 14 residues. V gave up 3 bases and J gave up 0 bases; unmatched junction bases: 2. This chain connects TRBV18 to TRBJ2-7; 7 bases are a match to TRBD1. The specimen sequenced was PBMCs. The receptor's source is a man between 40 and 49 years old in good health and CMV-seropositive. The CDR3 DNA is TGTGCCAGCTCACCGACAGGGAGCTCCTACGAGCAGTACTTC. Translating it yields CASSPTGSSYEQYF.